This is a list of T cell receptor beta chains from one sample in a study of radiotherapy plus CTLA-4 blockade in lung cancer. Profiling relied on immunoSEQ multiplex PCR, and the TCRdb table lists in-frame clones only, not all of them. This sample has around 45,000 clones, with around 73% found just once. The material was peripheral blood, obtained from a patient treated with radiotherapy plus ipilimumab. The receptors shown here come from a human donor with non-small cell lung cancer who had a complete response to radiotherapy plus ipilimumab. The CDR3 runs from the conserved cysteine through the conserved F or W. A D gene is named only where the DNA matches it firmly. Part of the rows lack a size; the others show once, few, many or a class for expanded clones.

clone size,D gene,J gene,V gene,CDR3 DNA,CDR3 protein
.,.,TRBJ1-2,TRBV5-6,TGTGCCAGCAGGCAGGGCGTTTATGGCTACACCTTC,CASRQGVYGYTF
.,.,TRBJ1-5,TRBV28,TGTGCCAGCATCGAAAGCTTTAATCAGCCCCAGCATTTT,CASIESFNQPQHF
.,.,TRBJ1-5,TRBV27,TGTGCCAGCACCCCTAAACTCGACAGGAGCCGTTACCCCCCACATGCCCAGCATTTT,CASTPKLDRSRYPPHAQHF
.,TRBD1,TRBJ1-2,TRBV6-6,TGTGCCAGCAGTTACGCCAGGGGGGAGTATGGCTACACCTTC,CASSYARGEYGYTF
.,.,TRBJ2-5,TRBV19,TGTGCCAGTAGTATCTCTGTAATAGCGGAAGAGACCCAGTACTTC,CASSISVIAEETQYF
.,.,TRBJ1-2,TRBV6-5,TGTGCCAGCAGCCCCTTGGGGGGGCATGGCTACACCTTC,CASSPLGGHGYTF
few,TRBD1,TRBJ1-6,TRBV5-4,TGTGCCAGCAGCGGGGACAGGGGGAATTCACCCCTCCACTTT,CASSGDRGNSPLHF
.,TRBD1,TRBJ1-6,TRBV28,TGTGCCAGCAGTTTTCTTCGGACAGGGATGGGTTCACCCCTCCACTTT,CASSFLRTGMGSPLHF
.,.,TRBJ2-7,TRBV6-6,TGTGCCAGCAGTGGAGGGGGCGCAAAGTACGAGCAGTACTTC,CASSGGGAKYEQYF
once,.,TRBJ1-6,TRBV7-9,TGTGCCAGCAGCTTAGGAGGCAATTCACCCCTCCACTTT,CASSLGGNSPLHF
.,TRBD1,TRBJ1-1,TRBV5-1,TGCGCCAGCAGAGGAGGGACAGGGGGCATGAACACTGAAGCTTTCTTT,CASRGGTGGMNTEAFF
few,.,TRBJ1-4,TRBV2,TGTGCCAGCAATGGCAGGGTAACAACTAATGAAAAACTGTTTTTT,CASNGRVTTNEKLFF
few,.,TRBJ1-4,TRBV19,TGTGCCAGTAGTACAGGGAGGAATGAAAAACTGTTTTTT,CASSTGRNEKLFF
.,.,TRBJ1-1,TRBV19,TGTGCCAGTAGTATTAAAGGGGACACTGAAGCTTTCTTT,CASSIKGDTEAFF
.,TRBD1,TRBJ1-1,TRBV10-3,TGTGCCATCAAGGGACAGGGACAAACTGAAGCTTTCTTT,CAIKGQGQTEAFF
.,.,TRBJ1-1,TRBV6-1,TGTGCCAGCACCAAAGACAGAGTTGAAGCTTTCTTT,CASTKDRVEAFF
.,.,TRBJ1-2,TRBV4-1,TGCGCCAGCAGCCAAGATCGGGGGTTGGGTGGCTACACCTTC,CASSQDRGLGGYTF
.,.,TRBJ2-7,TRBV18,TGTGCCAGCTCTCCAGGGACTCCTCCGACCTACGAGCAGTACTTC,CASSPGTPPTYEQYF
.,.,TRBJ1-6,TRBV19,TGTGCCAGTTTGTCGTCGGGGGAATCACCCCTCCACTTT,CASLSSGESPLHF
.,.,TRBJ1-2,TRBV4-3,TGCGCCAGCAGCGCACAGCGGGGAAACTATGGCTACACCTTC,CASSAQRGNYGYTF
once,TRBD1,TRBJ1-1,TRBV7-9,TGTGCAACCACCACAGGGGGGTTGGGAACTGAAGCTTTCTTT,CATTTGGLGTEAFF
few,.,TRBJ1-5,TRBV19,TGTGCCAGTAGTATCCACCCCAAGAGGAGGGTTCCAGAGCCCCAGCATTTT,CASSIHPKRRVPEPQHF
.,.,TRBJ1-5,TRBV6-1,TGTGCCAGCAGTGTGACAGGTACATGGACGCCCCAGCATTTT,CASSVTGTWTPQHF
few,.,TRBJ2-3,TRBV18,TGTGCCAGCTCACCAACAGCAGATACGCAGTATTTT,CASSPTADTQYF
.,TRBD2,TRBJ2-4,TRBV6-1,TGTGCCAGCAGTGGACTGACTAGCGGGGGAGCCAAAAACATTCAGTACTTC,CASSGLTSGGAKNIQYF
.,TRBD2,TRBJ2-2,TRBV5-1,TGCGCCAGCAGCCAGATCCCGGGACTAGCGACCGGGGAGCTGTTTTTT,CASSQIPGLATGELFF
.,.,TRBJ1-5,TRBV9,TGTGCCAGCAGCGTAGGGAGCGGGCCCCAGCATTTT,CASSVGSGPQHF
few,.,TRBJ2-7,TRBV10-3,TGTGCCATCAGTAGAGTCAGGGAGGACGAGCAGTACTTC,CAISRVREDEQYF
.,.,TRBJ2-7,TRBV15,TGTGCCACCAGCAGAGATGGCAGGGTGGGCCACGAGCAGTACTTC,CATSRDGRVGHEQYF
.,.,TRBJ2-4,TRBV2,TGTGCCAGCAGTGATCACGGGGTCAAAAACATTCAGTACTTC,CASSDHGVKNIQYF
.,TRBD2,TRBJ2-3,TRBV6-5,TGTGCCAGCAGTTCTAGCGGGGGGCCGGGGGATACGCAGTATTTT,CASSSSGGPGDTQYF
.,TRBD2,TRBJ2-2,TRBV7-2,TGTGCCAGCAGCTTAGGGACTAGCGGGAGGCGTAGGTCCGGGGAGCTGTTTTTT,CASSLGTSGRRRSGELFF
.,.,TRBJ1-3,TRBV7-9,TGTGCCAGCAGCTTAGACAGTCCTGCCGCTGGAAACACCATATATTTT,CASSLDSPAAGNTIYF
.,TRBD1,TRBJ2-7,TRBV28,TGTGCCAGCAACCCCCAGGGGGCCTACGAGCAGTACTTC,CASNPQGAYEQYF
.,.,TRBJ1-5,TRBV4-1,TGCGCCAGCAGCACCCCAGGGCAGCCCCAGCATTTT,CASSTPGQPQHF
.,.,TRBJ2-5,TRBV6-5,TGTGCCAGCAGTGAACGAACCCCGGGGACCCAGTACTTC,CASSERTPGTQYF
.,.,TRBJ2-5,TRBV2,TGTGCCAGCACACCCCCGTATACTGAGACCCAGTACTTC,CASTPPYTETQYF
.,.,TRBJ1-6,TRBV25-1,TGTGCCAGCAGTGGTCTTCCTCCTTCACCCCTCCACTTT,CASSGLPPSPLHF
.,TRBD2,TRBJ2-7,TRBV5-6,TGTGCCAGCAGCTTGGTCGGGGGGGCCTCCGAGCAGTACTTC,CASSLVGGASEQYF
.,.,TRBJ1-4,TRBV18,TGTGCCAGCTCACCGGGAGTTGCAACTAATGAAAAACTGTTTTTT,CASSPGVATNEKLFF
.,.,TRBJ1-4,TRBV28,TGTGCCAGCAGTTCCCGATACCGGGACTGGGGATTT,CASSSRYRDWGF
.,.,TRBJ2-5,TRBV28,TGTGCCAGCAGTTTATTCTTCCAGGGGAGTTCCGAGACCCAGTACTTC,CASSLFFQGSSETQYF
.,.,TRBJ2-7,TRBV30,TGTGCCTGGTCGAGGGCCCGACGTACCGGGACTTATCCCTACGAGCAGTACTTC,CAWSRARRTGTYPYEQYF